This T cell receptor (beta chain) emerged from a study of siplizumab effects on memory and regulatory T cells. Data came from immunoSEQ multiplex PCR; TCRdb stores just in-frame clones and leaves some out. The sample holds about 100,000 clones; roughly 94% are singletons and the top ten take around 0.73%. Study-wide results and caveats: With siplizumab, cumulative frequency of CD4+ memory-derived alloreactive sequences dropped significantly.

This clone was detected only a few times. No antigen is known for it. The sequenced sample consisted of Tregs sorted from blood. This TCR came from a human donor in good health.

Here the CDR3 DNA reads TGTGCCAGTAGTCAAGGACAGGGTAGCGTAGAGACCCAGTACTTC. This gives the protein CASSQGQGSVETQYF. The chain carries TRBV19 and TRBJ2-5; 8 bases line up with TRBD1. V was clipped by 5 bases and J by 4 bases; unmatched bases: 9. In germline, CDR1 is LNHDA, CDR2 SQIVND (reference sequence). CDR3 length equals 15 residues.